This TCR beta chain was sequenced during a study of T cell responses to AZD1222 COVID-19 vaccine. Study-wide results and caveats: Two AZD1222 administrations were followed by greater Spike-specific TCR breadth and depth. Reportedly, nearly half of unique spike TCRs recognized epitopes outside B.1.351/B.1.1.7 mutations.

Regarding this clone: Its specificity is unknown.

The CDR3 contains 15 residues. The V end was cut by 4 bases, the J end by 2 bases, with 15 bases between. Germline V lookup: CDR1 MGHRA, CDR2 YSYEKL. Only in-frame clones appear in the TCRdb table, and some are missing; sequencing was by immunoSEQ multiplex PCR. This sample's table reports 150,000 or so clones. Source material: peripheral blood. The sequence was obtained from an adult in good health. The chain employs TRBV4-1 and TRBJ2-7; D is uncertain. CDR3 sequence: CASSLALFATYEQYF. The CDR3 DNA reads TGCGCCAGCAGCCTCGCTTTGTTCGCCACCTACGAGCAGTACTTC.